This T cell receptor beta chain was recorded in a study of T cells in Graves' hyperthyroidism and ophthalmopathy (dated by TCRdb to the late 2010s). About the study as a whole: Peripheral blood samples were taken at the time of initial diagnosis, prior to any treatment. The paper describes TCR Vbeta CDR3 sequencing of more than 120 peripheral blood samples, made up of fewer than 50 ophthalmopathy patients, roughly 80 hyperthyroidism patients and approximately 17 progressor patients. The 85 to 100 discovery patients were randomly split 7:3 into training and test sets. In about 6 Graves' hyperthyroidism patients, the study also compared T-cell repertoires from thyroid tissue with T-cell repertoires from blood. Whether ophthalmopathy could be predicted prospectively was tested in an independent validation cohort made up of 18 to 20 hyperthyroidism patients plus 17 patients who later progressed to ophthalmopathy. After blood sampling, hyperthyroidism patients were treated with methimazole at a starting dose of 30 mg daily, and ophthalmopathy patients were treated with high-dose intravenous methylprednisolone. TCR V-J signatures able to tell the groups apart were searched for in a discovery cohort of 95 or so patients, of whom more than 40 had Graves' ophthalmopathy and about 60 had stable Graves' hyperthyroidism.

General study outcomes and caveats: In validation, the model predicted progression to ophthalmopathy with over 65% sensitivity and around 72% specificity, a median of 6.5 months before onset. A model built on a 13 V-J signature distinguished ophthalmopathy from stable hyperthyroidism, reaching about 88% sensitivity and under 84% specificity in cross-validation and 80%/75% in testing. No statistical method was used to fix the sample size in advance, and group allocation was not hidden from the investigators. Blood samples also contained most of the expanded thyroid clonotypes (frequency above 0.001), which suggests that blood repertoires may reflect thyroid immune responses.

The germline V gene (reference sequence) provides CDR1 DFQATT and CDR2 SNEGSKA. The CDR3 starts with the cysteine, ends with the phenylalanine, and has 14 residues. Only CDR3 DNA remains: 42 bases, in frame from the first base. V is reduced by 3 bases and J by 5 bases, leaving a spacing of 16 bases between them. This clonotype was seen repeatedly, ten times or more. Its antigen specificity is not known. Per-base qualities were not stored, and no clone one base away is much larger. Stable Graves' hyperthyroidism was defined as no progression to ophthalmopathy during 18 months of follow-up. Hyperthyroidism patients were newly diagnosed, with disease duration under 2 months, and aged 18 to 65 years. Patients with uncontrolled infections, other autoimmune diseases, pregnancy or lactation were excluded. Diagnoses were based on clinical symptoms, serum thyroxine and TRAb, thyroid ultrasound and orbital computed tomography. PBMCs were separated from around 9.1 ml of fresh peripheral blood using Ficoll-Paque density gradient centrifugation. Total RNA was extracted using Trizol reagent, and RNA quality was assessed on an Agilent 2100 Bioanalyzer.

Amplification of TCR beta CDR3 regions was carried out from RNA transcripts. The first round of RT-PCR for the TCR CDR3 was performed with the HTBI primer set and the Qiagen OneStep RT-PCR kit. A second multiplex PCR round built the libraries, followed by size selection and purification. Libraries were sequenced paired-end with 100 bp reads on an Illumina HiSeq2000. In the original analysis: SOAPnuke was used to process the raw data, with reads discarded if the reads contained adapters or uncalled bases, had a mean Phred below 15, or lacked an exact constant-primer or identifier match. High-quality paired reads were merged with COPE v1.2.5, and unique nucleotide sequences were defined as clonotypes. Clonotypes were aligned to IMGT TRBV, TRBD and TRBJ reference segments using MiTCR v1.1. Analysis was restricted to V-J combinations with a frequency above 0.0001, which covered roughly 99% of repertoires. A TCS score was defined as the ratio of F50 (clonal expansion) to E x V (chaos), with BLOSUM62-based TCRdist applied between CDR3 peptides within each V-J. Welch's t-statistics and random forest reduced approximately 520 V-J features to 10 to 15, which were used in a naive Bayes classifier (R e1071). Thyroid-blood repertoire similarity was quantified with the Morisita-Horn index. The raw public data were reprocessed by TCRdb itself: fastp quality trimming at Q25, MiXCR clonotype calling, in-frame beta chains only. CDR3 protein duplicates are merged, each entry listing the most common genes and DNA. Here the V and J calls rest on TCRdb's processing, not on the authors' analysis. Across this sample there are hundreds of thousands of distinct CDR3 sequences, with 38% seen only once. The top ten constitute 7.5% to 9.5% of the sample.

The chain is encoded by TRBV20-1 joined to TRBJ2-5; TRBD2 might be the D gene, on 5 matching bases. The sample comprised blood. This sequence originates from a man aged 18 to 29 with Graves' hyperthyroidism. For the CDR3, the sequence is CSARVSSPLETQYF. The sequenced DNA is TGCAGTGCTAGGGTGTCTAGCCCTTTGGAGACCCAGTACTTC.